These 16 T cell receptor beta chains originate from one sample sequenced in a study of beta chain features in type 1 diabetes. General study points: TCRB CDR3s were moderately but significantly shorter in Type 1 diabetes patients in all four CD4+ subsets.

The antigens of these receptors remain unknown. Every isolated RNA sample was fully reverse transcribed, so sequencing captured expressed TCRB transcripts. The assay was immunoSEQ multiplex PCR, and TCRdb's table has in-frame clones only and misses some. The table has about 270,000 clones, around an eighth seen once. The sample was naive CD4+ T cells from blood. The origin of the receptors is a man in his thirties or forties with type 1 diabetes.

The J gene is TRBJ1-5, the V gene TRBV7-9, with 10 nucleotides matching TRBD1. Germline loops: CDR1 SEHNR, CDR2 FQNEAQ (reference sequence). The CDR3 is made up of 12 amino acids. The CDR3 is CAMGQGTQPQHF. The CDR3 region has the DNA TGTGCTATGGGACAGGGGACTCAGCCCCAGCATTTT.

This clone was recorded a few times. The CDR3 coding sequence is TGTGCCAGCAGACAAAAATCTAGCGGGAGGGGAGCCAAAAACATTCAGTACTTC. Its translation: CASRQKSSGRGAKNIQYF. The chain links TRBV28 to TRBJ2-4, with 12 nucleotides matching TRBD2. After removal of 6 bases from V and 0 bases from J, the junction contained 9 bases not matched to a gene. The CDR3 covers 18 residues. Germline CDR1 is MDHEN and CDR2 is SYDVKM.

V usage is TRBV27 and J usage is TRBJ2-5; TRBD2 matches 13 bases. V was pared by 4 bases and J by 6 bases, with 8 bases of the junction left unmatched. The CDR3 covers 16 residues. The germline CDR1 and CDR2 sequences are MNHEY and SMNVEV (reference sequence). CDR3 DNA: TGTGCCAGCAGTTCACCGACTAGCGGGAGGTTTAAGACCCAGTACTTC. This encodes CASSSPTSGRFKTQYF.

This chain connects TRBV5-1 to TRBJ2-7; 8 bases line up with TRBD2. Germline-derived CDR1 and CDR2 are SGHRS and YFSETQ. This CDR3 has 16 amino acids. Trimming took 0 bases from V and 0 from J; bases not matched to a gene: 5. CDR3 in amino acids: CASSLALAEGSYEQYF. The CDR3 region has the DNA TGCGCCAGCAGCTTGGCACTAGCGGAAGGCTCCTACGAGCAGTACTTC.

The CDR3: CASTTTRTGKYGYTF. The CDR3, as DNA: TGTGCCAGCACCACCACCAGGACAGGGAAGTATGGCTACACCTTC. The chain employs TRBV6-5 and TRBJ1-2, with 8 bases identical to TRBD1. From germline, CDR1 is MNHEY and CDR2 SVGAGI. Trimming removed 7 bases from V and 5 bases from J; junction bases left unmatched: 12. The CDR3 runs 15 residues.

In its sample, this clone was seen a few times. In nucleotides, the CDR3 is TGTGCCTGGAGTGTACTAGCGGTGCAGTACTTC. This codes for CAWSVLAVQYF. This chain joins TRBV30 and TRBJ2-5; 8 bases are shared with TRBD2. The CDR3 length is 11 residues. With V trimmed by 0 bases and J by 11 bases, 2 bases remained unmatched. Germline V lookup: CDR1 GTSNPN, CDR2 SVGIG (reference sequence).

This clone was seen more than once but under ten times. This sequence joins TRBV6-6 and TRBJ1-4, with 7 bases matching TRBD1. V lost 6 bases to trimming and J lost 6 bases; unmatched junction nucleotides: 7. The CDR3 runs 14 residues. Germline CDR1 MNHNY, CDR2 SVGAGI (reference sequence). Written as DNA, the CDR3 is TGTGCCAGCAGATTACCCACAGGGGATGAAAAACTGTTTTTT. It translates to CASRLPTGDEKLFF.

This clone has a handful of counts. The V and J genes are TRBV2 and TRBJ1-4; 7 bases agree with TRBD1. Germline assignment: CDR1 SNHLY and CDR2 FYNNEI. Germline trimming cut 5 bases from V and 6 bases from J; bases unmatched to any gene: 9. The length of the CDR3 is 15 residues. CDR3 DNA: TGTGCCAGCAGTTCCTCGACAGGGAGAGATGAAAAACTGTTTTTT. Residues: CASSSSTGRDEKLFF.

This clone was seen a few times. V and J are TRBV2 and TRBJ2-1, with TRBD1 matching over 11 bases. V trimming: 8 bases; J trimming: 8 bases; junction bases outside the gene matches: 8. The CDR3 is made up of 14 amino acids. Germline-derived CDR1 and CDR2 are SNHLY and FYNNEI. The CDR3 is CASDRGQGADEQFF. The CDR3 region has the DNA TGTGCCAGCGATCGAGGACAGGGGGCCGATGAGCAGTTCTTC.

J is TRBJ1-2 and V is TRBV6-6; D is possibly TRBD1 (5 bases). V was trimmed by 6 bases and J by 0 bases, leaving 14 bases between them. Germline V gives CDR1 MNHNY, CDR2 SVGAGI (reference sequence). This CDR3 has 15 amino acids. CDR3 protein: CASRILTGSNYGYTF. In DNA, the CDR3 is TGTGCCAGCAGAATTTTAACAGGATCTAACTATGGCTACACCTTC.

V is TRBV2 and J is TRBJ1-1; the D gene is possibly TRBD1 (5 bases). Trimming cost V 1 base and J 5 bases, with 11 bases left between them. Germline lookup yields CDR1 SNHLY and CDR2 FYNNEI. CDR3 size: 14 residues. The CDR3 reads CASSEEVGVTEAFF. The CDR3 nucleotides read TGTGCCAGCAGTGAAGAGGTAGGGGTGACTGAAGCTTTCTTT.

The V call is TRBV18, the J call TRBJ1-2; TRBD1 is a possible D gene (5 bases). Trimming removed 0 bases at V and 10 bases at J, with 24 bases between. The CDR3 covers 17 residues. Germline V gene data show CDR1 as KGHSH and CDR2 as LQKENI. CDR3 sequence reads: CASSPPTWEGTNNDYTF. The CDR3 DNA sequence: TGTGCCAGCTCACCACCTACCTGGGAGGGGACGAATAACGACTACACCTTC.

V is TRBV4-3 and J is TRBJ1-1; weak D call: TRBD1 (6 bases). The V end lost 3 bases, the J end lost 1 base, and 12 bases lay between the germline ends. The CDR3 totals 15 residues. Germline CDR1 LGHNA, CDR2 YSLEER. The CDR3 here is CASSHLGRGNTEAFF. CDR3 DNA: TGCGCCAGCAGCCACCTCGGCAGGGGGAACACTGAAGCTTTCTTT.

Concerning this clone itself: In the same sample, other DNA sequences code for this CDR3. The chain joins TRBV18 to TRBJ1-5, with 7 bases that match TRBD1. V shed 3 bases, J shed 0 bases, and the junction held 2 bases outside the gene matches. Germline CDR1 is KGHSH and CDR2 is LQKENI. This CDR3 contains 15 residues. CDR3 nucleotides: TGTGCCAGCTCACCTCAGGGGGTTAGCAATCAGCCCCAGCATTTT. Its protein product is CASSPQGVSNQPQHF.

V usage is TRBV7-6 and J usage is TRBJ2-7, with TRBD2 identical over 10 bases. The junction had 11 bases not matched to a gene; V was cut back by 5 bases and J by 4 bases. The CDR3 is 16 amino acids. Germline values: CDR1 SGHVS, CDR2 FNYEAQ. The CDR3 loop is CASSQRTSGVSYEQYF. The CDR3 nucleotides are TGTGCCAGCAGCCAACGGACTAGCGGAGTTTCTTACGAGCAGTACTTC.

The sample holds a few counts of this clone. The chain joins TRBV15 to TRBJ1-5, with D unclear. The ends were cut back, 0 bases at V and 6 bases at J, with 9 bases in the middle. Germline CDR1 reads LNHNV; CDR2 reads YYDKDF (reference sequence). The CDR3 loop spans 14 amino acids. This CDR3 reads CATSREGEGQPQHF. CDR3 DNA: TGTGCCACCAGCAGAGAAGGCGAGGGTCAGCCCCAGCATTTT.